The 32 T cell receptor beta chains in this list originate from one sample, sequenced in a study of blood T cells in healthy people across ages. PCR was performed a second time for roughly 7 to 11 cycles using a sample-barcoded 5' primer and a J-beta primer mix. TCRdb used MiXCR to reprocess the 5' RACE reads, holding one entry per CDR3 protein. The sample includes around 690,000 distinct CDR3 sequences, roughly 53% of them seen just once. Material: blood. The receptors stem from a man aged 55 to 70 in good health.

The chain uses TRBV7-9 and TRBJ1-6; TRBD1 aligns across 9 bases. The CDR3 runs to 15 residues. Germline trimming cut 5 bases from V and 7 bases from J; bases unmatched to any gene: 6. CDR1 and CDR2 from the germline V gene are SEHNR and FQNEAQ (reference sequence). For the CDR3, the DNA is TGTGCCAGCAGCACCAGGACAGGGGAGAATTCACCCCTCCACTTT. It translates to CASSTRTGENSPLHF.

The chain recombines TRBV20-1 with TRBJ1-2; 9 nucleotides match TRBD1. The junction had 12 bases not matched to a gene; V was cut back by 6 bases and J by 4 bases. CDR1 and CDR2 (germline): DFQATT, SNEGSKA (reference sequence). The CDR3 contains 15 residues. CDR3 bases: TGCAGTGCCAGCCAACACACAGGGGGCGGCTATGGCTACACCTTC. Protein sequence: CSASQHTGGGYGYTF.

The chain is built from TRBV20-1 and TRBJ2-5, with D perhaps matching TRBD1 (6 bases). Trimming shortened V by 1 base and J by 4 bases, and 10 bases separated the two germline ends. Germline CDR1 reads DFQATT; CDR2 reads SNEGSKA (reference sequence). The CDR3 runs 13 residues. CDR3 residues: CSARGTDGETQYF. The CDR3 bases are TGCAGTGCTAGAGGGACAGATGGAGAGACCCAGTACTTC.

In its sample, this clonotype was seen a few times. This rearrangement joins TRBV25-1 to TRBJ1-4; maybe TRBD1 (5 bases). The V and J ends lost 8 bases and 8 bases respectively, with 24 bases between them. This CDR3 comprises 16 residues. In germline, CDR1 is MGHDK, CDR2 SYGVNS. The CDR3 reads CASEPVSGTFGEKLFF. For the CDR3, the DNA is TGTGCCAGCGAACCAGTAAGCGGGACGTTCGGCGAAAAACTGTTTTTT.

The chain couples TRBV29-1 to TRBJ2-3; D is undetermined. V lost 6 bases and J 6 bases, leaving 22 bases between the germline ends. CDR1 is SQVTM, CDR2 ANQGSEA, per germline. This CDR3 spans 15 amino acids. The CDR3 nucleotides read TGCAGCGTGCAAAGTGGGTTCACTACGGAGGATACGCAGTATTTT. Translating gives CSVQSGFTTEDTQYF.

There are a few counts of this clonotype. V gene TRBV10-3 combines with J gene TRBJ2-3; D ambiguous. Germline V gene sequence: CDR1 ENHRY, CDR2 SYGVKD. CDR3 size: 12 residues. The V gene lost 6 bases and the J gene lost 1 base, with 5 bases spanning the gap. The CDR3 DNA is TGTGCCATCAGGGACGGCACAGATACGCAGTATTTT. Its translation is CAIRDGTDTQYF.

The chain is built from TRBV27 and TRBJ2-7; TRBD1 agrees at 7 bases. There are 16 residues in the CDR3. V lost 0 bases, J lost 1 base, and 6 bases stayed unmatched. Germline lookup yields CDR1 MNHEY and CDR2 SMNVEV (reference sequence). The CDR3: CASSLSVGTESYEQYF. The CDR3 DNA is TGTGCCAGCAGTTTATCGGTCGGGACAGAGTCCTACGAGCAGTACTTC.

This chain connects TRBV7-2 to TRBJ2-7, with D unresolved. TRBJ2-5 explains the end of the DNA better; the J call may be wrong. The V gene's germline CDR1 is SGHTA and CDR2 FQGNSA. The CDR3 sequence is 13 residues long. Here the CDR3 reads CASSFAGPKTQYF. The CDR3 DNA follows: TGTGCCAGCAGCTTCGCCGGACCCAAGACCCAGTACTTC.

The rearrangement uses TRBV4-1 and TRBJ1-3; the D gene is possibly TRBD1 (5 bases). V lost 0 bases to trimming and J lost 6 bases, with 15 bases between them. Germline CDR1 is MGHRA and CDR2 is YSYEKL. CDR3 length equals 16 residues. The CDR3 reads CASSQEGRVVVNTIYF. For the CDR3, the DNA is TGCGCCAGCAGCCAAGAAGGCAGGGTCGTCGTAAACACCATATATTTT.

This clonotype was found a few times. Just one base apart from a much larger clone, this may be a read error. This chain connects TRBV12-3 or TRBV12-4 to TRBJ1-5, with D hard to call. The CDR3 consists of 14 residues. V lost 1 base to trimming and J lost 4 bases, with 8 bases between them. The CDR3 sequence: CASSLGAENQPQHF. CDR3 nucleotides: TGTGCCAGCAGTTTAGGGGCGGAGAATCAGCCCCAGCATTTT.

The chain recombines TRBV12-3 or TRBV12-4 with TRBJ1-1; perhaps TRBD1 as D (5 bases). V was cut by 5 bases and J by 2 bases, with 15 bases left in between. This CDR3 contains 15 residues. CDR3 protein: CASSRSLRVNTEAFF. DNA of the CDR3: TGTGCCAGCAGTCGATCTCTCAGGGTTAACACTGAAGCTTTCTTT.

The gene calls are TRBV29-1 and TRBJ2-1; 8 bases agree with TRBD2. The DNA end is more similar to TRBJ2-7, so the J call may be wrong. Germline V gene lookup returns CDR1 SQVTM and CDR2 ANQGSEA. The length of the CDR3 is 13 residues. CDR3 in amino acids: CSVGTSSYNEQYF. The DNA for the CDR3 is TGCAGCGTTGGGACTAGCTCCTACAATGAGCAGTACTTC.

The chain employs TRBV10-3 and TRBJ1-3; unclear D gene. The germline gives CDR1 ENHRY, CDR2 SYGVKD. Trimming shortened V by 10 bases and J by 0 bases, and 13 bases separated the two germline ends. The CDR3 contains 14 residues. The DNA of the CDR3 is TGTGCCACCAGGTCGGATCGCTCTGGAAACACCATATATTTT. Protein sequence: CATRSDRSGNTIYF.

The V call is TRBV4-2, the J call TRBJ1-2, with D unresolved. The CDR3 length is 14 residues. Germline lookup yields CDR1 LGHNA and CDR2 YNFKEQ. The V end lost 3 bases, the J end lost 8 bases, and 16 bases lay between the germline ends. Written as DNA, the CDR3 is TGTGCCAGCAGCCAGTCAACCCGAGAAAGGGGCTACACCTTC. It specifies CASSQSTRERGYTF.

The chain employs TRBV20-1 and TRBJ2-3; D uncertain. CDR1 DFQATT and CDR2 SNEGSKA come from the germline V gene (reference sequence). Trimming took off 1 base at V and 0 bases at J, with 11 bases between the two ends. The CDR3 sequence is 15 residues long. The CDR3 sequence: CSARAPTASTDTQYF. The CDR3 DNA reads TGCAGTGCTAGAGCTCCAACGGCTAGCACAGATACGCAGTATTTT.

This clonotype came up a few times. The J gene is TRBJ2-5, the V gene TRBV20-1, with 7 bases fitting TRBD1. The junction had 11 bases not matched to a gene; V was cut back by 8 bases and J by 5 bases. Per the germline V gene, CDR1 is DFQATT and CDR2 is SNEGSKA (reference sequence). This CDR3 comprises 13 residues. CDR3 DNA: TGCAGTTCAAGCGACAGGGCGGATGAGACCCAGTACTTC. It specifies CSSSDRADETQYF.

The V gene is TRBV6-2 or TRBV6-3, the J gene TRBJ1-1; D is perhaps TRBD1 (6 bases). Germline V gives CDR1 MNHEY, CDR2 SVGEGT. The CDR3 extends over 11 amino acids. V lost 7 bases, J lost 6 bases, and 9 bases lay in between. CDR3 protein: CASTKGAEAFF. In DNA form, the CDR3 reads TGTGCCAGCACTAAGGGGGCTGAAGCTTTCTTT.

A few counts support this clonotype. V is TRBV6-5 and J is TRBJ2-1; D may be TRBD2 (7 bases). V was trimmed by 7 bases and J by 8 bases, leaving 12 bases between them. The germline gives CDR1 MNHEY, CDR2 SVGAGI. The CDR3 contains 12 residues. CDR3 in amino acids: CASTPGGHEQFF. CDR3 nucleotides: TGTGCCAGCACCCCGGGGGGCCATGAGCAGTTCTTC.

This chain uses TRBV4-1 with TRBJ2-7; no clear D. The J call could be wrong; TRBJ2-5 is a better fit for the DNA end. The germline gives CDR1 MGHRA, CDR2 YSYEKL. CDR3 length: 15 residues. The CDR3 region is CASSQEWTGEETQYF. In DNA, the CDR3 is TGCGCCAGCAGCCAAGAGTGGACCGGTGAAGAGACCCAGTACTTC.

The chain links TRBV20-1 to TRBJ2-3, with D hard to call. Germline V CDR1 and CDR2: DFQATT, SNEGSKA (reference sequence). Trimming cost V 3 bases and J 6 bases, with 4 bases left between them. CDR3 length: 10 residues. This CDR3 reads CSASFDTQYF. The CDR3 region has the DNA TGCAGTGCTAGCTTTGATACGCAGTATTTT.

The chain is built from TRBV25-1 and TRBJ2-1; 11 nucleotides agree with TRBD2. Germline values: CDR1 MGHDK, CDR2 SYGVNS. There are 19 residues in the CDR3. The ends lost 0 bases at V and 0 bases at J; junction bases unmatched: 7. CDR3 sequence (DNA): TGTGCCAGCAGTGAATATGGGGCTAGCGGGGGGCTCTCCTACAATGAGCAGTTCTTC. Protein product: CASSEYGASGGLSYNEQFF.

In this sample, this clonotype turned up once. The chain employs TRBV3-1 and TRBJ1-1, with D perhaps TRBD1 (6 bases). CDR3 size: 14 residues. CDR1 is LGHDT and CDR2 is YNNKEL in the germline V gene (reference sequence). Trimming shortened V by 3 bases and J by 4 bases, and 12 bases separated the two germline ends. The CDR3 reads CASSQHRAGTEAFF. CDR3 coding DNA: TGTGCCAGCAGCCAGCACAGGGCTGGCACTGAAGCTTTCTTT.

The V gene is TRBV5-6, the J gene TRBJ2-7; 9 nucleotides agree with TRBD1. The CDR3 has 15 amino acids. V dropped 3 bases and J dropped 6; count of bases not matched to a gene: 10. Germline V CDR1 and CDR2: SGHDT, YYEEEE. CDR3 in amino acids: CASSSTGQGDIEQYF. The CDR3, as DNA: TGTGCCAGCAGCTCCACGGGACAGGGTGATATCGAGCAGTACTTC.

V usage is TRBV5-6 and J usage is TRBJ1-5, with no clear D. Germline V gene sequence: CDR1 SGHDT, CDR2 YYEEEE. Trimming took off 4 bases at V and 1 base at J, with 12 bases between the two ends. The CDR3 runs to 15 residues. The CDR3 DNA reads TGTGCCAGCAGCACTAAGACACAAAGCAATCAGCCCCAGCATTTT. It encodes CASSTKTQSNQPQHF.

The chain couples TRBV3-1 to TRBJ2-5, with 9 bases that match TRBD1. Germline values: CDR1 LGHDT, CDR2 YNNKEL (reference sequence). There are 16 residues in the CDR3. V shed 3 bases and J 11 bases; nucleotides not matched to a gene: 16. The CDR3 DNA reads TGTGCCAGCAGCCATGAACAGGGGGCTGGGGGGGATGAGCAGTACTTC. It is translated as CASSHEQGAGGDEQYF.

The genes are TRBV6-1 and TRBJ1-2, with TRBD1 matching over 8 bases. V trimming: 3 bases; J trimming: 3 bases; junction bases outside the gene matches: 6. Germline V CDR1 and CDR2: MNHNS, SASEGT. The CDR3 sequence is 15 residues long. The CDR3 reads CASSDRGLSDYGYTF. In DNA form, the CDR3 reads TGTGCCAGCAGTGACAGGGGGCTTTCAGACTATGGCTACACCTTC.

CDR3 protein: CASSQGSGTPAYEQYF. The CDR3 coding sequence is TGCGCCAGCAGCCAAGGTAGTGGGACCCCAGCCTACGAGCAGTACTTC. The chain is built from TRBV4-1 and TRBJ2-7; D assignment may be TRBD1 or TRBD2 (5 bases each). CDR3 length: 16 amino acids. Germline CDR1 reads MGHRA; CDR2 reads YSYEKL. Between the trimmed V and J ends, which lost 1 base and 2 bases, there was a span of 15 bases.

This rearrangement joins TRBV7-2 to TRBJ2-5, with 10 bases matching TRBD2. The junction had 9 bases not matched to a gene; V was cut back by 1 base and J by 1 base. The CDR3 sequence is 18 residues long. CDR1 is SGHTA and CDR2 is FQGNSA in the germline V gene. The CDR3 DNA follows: TGTGCCAGCAGCTTAGTGGCTAGCGGGGGACCTCTCCAAGAGACCCAGTACTTC. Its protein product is CASSLVASGGPLQETQYF.

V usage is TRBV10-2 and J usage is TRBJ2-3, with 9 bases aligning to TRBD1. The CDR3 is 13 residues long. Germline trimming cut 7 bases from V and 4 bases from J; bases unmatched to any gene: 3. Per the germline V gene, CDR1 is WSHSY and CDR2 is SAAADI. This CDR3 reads CASTRDRADTQYF. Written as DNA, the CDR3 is TGCGCCAGCACGCGGGACAGGGCAGATACGCAGTATTTT.

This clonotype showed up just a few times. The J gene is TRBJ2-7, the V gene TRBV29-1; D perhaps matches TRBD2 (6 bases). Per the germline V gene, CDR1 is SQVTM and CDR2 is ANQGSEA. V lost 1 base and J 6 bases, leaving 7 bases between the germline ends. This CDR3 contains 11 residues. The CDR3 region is CSVEVGGEQYF. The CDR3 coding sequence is TGCAGCGTTGAAGTGGGGGGCGAGCAGTACTTC.

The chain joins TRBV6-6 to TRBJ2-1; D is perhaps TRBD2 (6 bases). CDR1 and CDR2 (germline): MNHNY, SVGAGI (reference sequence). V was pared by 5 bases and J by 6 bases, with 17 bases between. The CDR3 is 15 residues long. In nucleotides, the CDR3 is TGTGCCAGCAGTACCCCGACTAGGACAACCAATGAGCAGTTCTTC. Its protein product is CASSTPTRTTNEQFF.

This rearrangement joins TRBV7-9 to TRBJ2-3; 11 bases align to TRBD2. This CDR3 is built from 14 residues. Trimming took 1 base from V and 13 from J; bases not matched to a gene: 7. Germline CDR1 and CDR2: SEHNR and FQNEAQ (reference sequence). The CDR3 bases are TGTGCCAGCAGCTTAGACGGTAGCGGGGGGGCCGAGTATTTT. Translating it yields CASSLDGSGGAEYF.